The 10 T cell receptor beta chains given below trace back to one sample, sequenced in a study of human T cells and chemical hapten exposure. Unique molecular identifiers were attached to individual cDNA molecules within the library. One entry per CDR3 protein, called by TCRdb with MiXCR from the reads. The sample has roughly 120,000 distinct CDR3 sequences; 8% to 9.5% are singletons. The authors' total RNA extraction used unfractionated whole blood. Sequencing input: whole blood. The receptor source for this set is a human donor in good health. Some clones in this sample may be carry-over from other donors' samples.

This clonotype appeared a few times. The chain uses TRBV7-9 and TRBJ1-1, with D perhaps TRBD1 (6 bases). This CDR3 has 12 amino acids. Germline V gene data show CDR1 as SEHNR and CDR2 as FQNEAQ (reference sequence). Trimming removed 5 bases at V and 5 bases at J, with 9 bases between. CDR3 sequence (DNA): TGTGCCAGCAGCGTACAGGGTACTGAAGCTTTCTTT. Translated, it gives CASSVQGTEAFF.

This clonotype has at least ten counts. The chain is built from TRBV18 and TRBJ1-6; D might be TRBD1 (5 bases). Germline V gives CDR1 KGHSH, CDR2 LQKENI. The CDR3 runs 14 residues. V shed 1 base and J shed 6 bases, with 7 bases lying between them. For the CDR3, the DNA is TGTGCCAGCTCACCACGGGACTTTAATTCACCCCTCCACTTT. Protein product: CASSPRDFNSPLHF.

The chain recombines TRBV19 with TRBJ2-4; D is ambiguous. CDR1 and CDR2 (germline): LNHDA, SQIVND (reference sequence). This CDR3 is built from 16 residues. V was clipped by 3 bases and J by 3 bases, with 15 bases between them. CDR3 protein: CASSMVPSTDKNIQYF. CDR3 bases: TGTGCCAGTAGTATGGTACCATCTACGGACAAAAACATTCAGTACTTC.

This clonotype showed up many times. The chain uses TRBV7-2 and TRBJ1-1; D unresolved. This CDR3 spans 11 amino acids. From germline, CDR1 is SGHTA and CDR2 FQGNSA. Trimming cost V 7 bases and J 5 bases, with 8 bases left between them. CDR3 amino acids: CASIWGTEAFF. The DNA of the CDR3 is TGTGCCAGCATCTGGGGAACTGAAGCTTTCTTT.

The rearrangement uses TRBV3-1 and TRBJ1-4; D not resolved. Trimming cost V 1 base and J 4 bases, with 10 bases left between them. Per the germline V gene, CDR1 is LGHDT and CDR2 is YNNKEL (reference sequence). The CDR3 is 15 amino acids. For the CDR3, the DNA is TGTGCCAGCAGCCAAGCGGCGGCCAGTAATGAAAAACTGTTTTTT. Translation: CASSQAAASNEKLFF. The full variable domain, in which reference TRBV3-1 and TRBJ1-4 provide the parts outside the CDR3, is DTAVSQTPKYLVTQMGNDKSIKCEQNLGHDTMYWYKQDSKKFLKIMFSYNNKELIINETVPNRFSPKSPDKAHLNLHINSLELGDSAVYFCASSQAAASNEKLFFGSGTQLSVL.

This clonotype was picked up a small number of times. This rearrangement joins TRBV20-1 to TRBJ2-7; 7 nucleotides agree with TRBD1. Looked up from germline, CDR1 is DFQATT and CDR2 is SNEGSKA (reference sequence). There are 14 residues in the CDR3. The junction had 7 bases not matched to a gene; V was cut back by 1 base and J by 4 bases. CDR3 nucleotides: TGCAGTGCTAGAGGTTCAGGGGGTAGGTACGAGCAGTACTTC. Translation: CSARGSGGRYEQYF.

The V gene is TRBV6-1, the J gene TRBJ2-2; D not resolved. From germline, CDR1 is MNHNS and CDR2 SASEGT. Trimming stripped 7 bases from V and 0 bases from J, with 12 bases between. CDR3 length: 15 residues. CDR3 region: CASTRAPANTGELFF. DNA of the CDR3: TGTGCCAGCACTCGGGCCCCCGCGAACACCGGGGAGCTGTTTTTT.

This clonotype was detected only a few times. V is TRBV5-1 and J is TRBJ2-1, with D hard to call. Germline CDR1 is SGHRS and CDR2 is YFSETQ. Between the trimmed V and J ends, which lost 0 bases and 0 bases, there was a span of 10 bases. This CDR3 has 16 residues. The DNA of the CDR3 is TGCGCCAGCAGCTTGGACGGGCTTTTCTCCTACAATGAGCAGTTCTTC. Translated: CASSLDGLFSYNEQFF.

V is TRBV7-9 and J is TRBJ2-1; no firm D call. Between the trimmed V and J ends, which lost 7 bases and 4 bases, there was a span of 11 bases. The CDR3 runs to 13 residues. Germline V CDR1 and CDR2: SEHNR, FQNEAQ (reference sequence). The CDR3 coding sequence is TGTGCCAGCACCAACCTGGGATACAATGAGCAGTTCTTC. The encoded protein is CASTNLGYNEQFF.

The chain links TRBV11-2 to TRBJ2-7; 16 bases are a match to TRBD2. This CDR3 has 19 amino acids. Germline V gene sequence: CDR1 SGHAT, CDR2 FQNNGV. The J segment lost 2 bases and the V segment lost 4 bases, leaving 11 bases of the junction unmatched. The CDR3 loop is CASSSMGLAGGPTTYEQYF. The CDR3 bases are TGTGCCAGCAGCTCCATGGGACTAGCGGGAGGGCCTACCACCTACGAGCAGTACTTC.